The present entry profiles one TCR beta chain with its context. Its antigen is unidentified. The data derive from a study of early T cells in non-severe SARS-CoV-2 infection. Overall study: The authors sequenced bulk RNA from unsorted whole blood, leaving chains unpaired.

Researchers attached unique molecular identifiers to individual cDNA molecules. TCRdb used MiXCR to reprocess the 5' RACE reads, holding one entry per CDR3 protein. The profile shows tens of thousands of distinct CDR3 sequences, about a tenth of them singletons. Study-wide results and limits: Anti-spike CD8 responses were favored in VDJdb matching, and private and CD4 specificities were missed.

The sequencing used whole blood, collected at baseline. The TCR comes from an adult who was a healthcare worker with PCR-confirmed SARS-CoV-2 infection or an uninfected control (not recorded which).

As DNA, the CDR3 is TGCGCCAGCAGCCAAGCGGGAGTTGGCACCGGGGAGCTGTTTTTT. This gives the protein CASSQAGVGTGELFF. The gene calls are TRBV5-1 and TRBJ2-2, with 8 bases lining up with TRBD2. This CDR3 is built from 15 residues. J lost 4 bases, V lost 4 bases, and 6 bases had no gene match. Germline V lookup: CDR1 SGHRS, CDR2 YFSETQ.